The source of this T cell receptor beta chain is a study of shared clonotypes between healthy human individuals. Produced via immunoSEQ multiplex PCR; TCRdb's table is partial and in-frame only. The data hold about a million clones, with 76% observed a single time. The table lists this clone with a few counts. CDR1 LGHNA and CDR2 YSLEER come from the germline V gene. The V end lost 2 bases, the J end lost 9 bases, and 14 bases lay between the germline ends. The CDR3 runs 14 residues. The TCR sequence derives from a man between 18 and 35 years old in good health. The sequencing sample was made of memory CD4+ T cells sorted from blood. Specified subset: CD45RA-negative fraction. The chain links TRBV4-3 to TRBJ2-1; perhaps TRBD2 as D (5 bases). The CDR3 region is CASSQYGRTGEQFF. CDR3 bases: TGCGCCAGCAGCCAATACGGACGGACTGGTGAGCAGTTCTTC.